This T cell receptor beta chain was observed in a study of shared clonotypes between healthy human individuals. Overall study: The donor pool was made up of a couple of women and a few men aged 18 to 49.

Study-level findings and limits: Naive CD4 clonotypes overlapped across a few donors at approximately 5.3%. Researchers sampled only blood; tissue repertoires likely differ. Clonotypes shared by all four sorted-subset donors had higher generation probabilities than non-shared clonotypes.

The junction had 4 bases not matched to a gene; V was cut back by 2 bases and J by 0 bases. The CDR3 totals 16 residues. TCRdb's table, derived via immunoSEQ multiplex PCR, lists solely in-frame clones and lacks some. The table lists some 900,000 clones, more than 75% of them singletons. As concerns this clone: Its specificity is unknown.

Sequencing used memory CD4+ T cells sorted from blood. Stated subset: CD45RA-negative fraction. The source is a man aged 18 to 29 in good health. The rearrangement uses TRBV5-3 and TRBJ2-4, with 8 bases aligning to TRBD2. TRBV5-3 is noted as an ORF with a role that remains uncertain. DNA for the CDR3: TGTGCCAGAAGCTTACGGGAGGGCCTAGCCAAAAACATTCAGTACTTC. This codes for CARSLREGLAKNIQYF.